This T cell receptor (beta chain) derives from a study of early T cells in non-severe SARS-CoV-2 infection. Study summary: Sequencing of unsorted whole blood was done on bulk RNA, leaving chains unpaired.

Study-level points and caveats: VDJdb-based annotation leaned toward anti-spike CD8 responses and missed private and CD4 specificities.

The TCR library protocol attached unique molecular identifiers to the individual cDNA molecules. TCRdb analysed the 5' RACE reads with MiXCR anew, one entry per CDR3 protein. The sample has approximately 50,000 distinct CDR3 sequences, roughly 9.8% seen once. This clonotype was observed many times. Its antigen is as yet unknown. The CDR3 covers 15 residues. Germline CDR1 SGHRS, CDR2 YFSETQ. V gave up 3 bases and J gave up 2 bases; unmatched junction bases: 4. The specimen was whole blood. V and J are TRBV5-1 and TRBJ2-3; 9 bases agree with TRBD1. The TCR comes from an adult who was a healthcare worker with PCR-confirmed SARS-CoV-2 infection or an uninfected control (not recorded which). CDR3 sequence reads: CASSSGTGLTDTQYF. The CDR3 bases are TGCGCCAGCAGCTCCGGGACAGGGCTCACAGATACGCAGTATTTT.